The rows below give T cell receptor beta chains drawn from one sample of a study of breast tumors, draining lymph nodes, adjacent tissues. TCRdb redid the calling of the multiplex PCR reads with MiXCR, one entry per CDR3 protein. The sample has approximately 90,000 distinct CDR3 sequences; around 30% are singletons. Specimen: axillary lymph node tissue. The receptors originated from a female donor with breast cancer. Some clones in this sample may be carry-over from other donors' samples. Both conserved end residues are part of each CDR3. A D gene is named only where the DNA matches it firmly. Clone size is given for some rows only: seen once, a few or many times, or a class if the clone is expanded.

CDR3nt: TGTGCCAGCAGGGGAGACAGGGGAGAAGCTTTCTTT; CDR3aa: CASRGDRGEAFF; j_gene: TRBJ1-1; v_gene: TRBV2; d_gene: TRBD1; abundance: many
CDR3nt: TGTGCCTGGAGTACCGGGACAGGGGCGACTCAGCCCCAGCATTTT; CDR3aa: CAWSTGTGATQPQHF; j_gene: TRBJ1-5; v_gene: TRBV30; d_gene: TRBD1; abundance: many
CDR3nt: TGTGCCAGTAGTCCGACAGGGGGGAGAAACACCATATATTTT; CDR3aa: CASSPTGGRNTIYF; j_gene: TRBJ1-3; v_gene: TRBV19; d_gene: TRBD1; abundance: many
CDR3nt: TGTGCCAGCAGTCACTCTTTCGGGGAGCTGTTTTTT; CDR3aa: CASSHSFGELFF; j_gene: TRBJ2-2; v_gene: TRBV6-5; d_gene: .; abundance: few
CDR3nt: TGTGCCAGTGCCTACGGGAGTTCCTACAATGAGCAGTTCTTC; CDR3aa: CASAYGSSYNEQFF; j_gene: TRBJ2-1; v_gene: TRBV19; d_gene: .; abundance: many
CDR3nt: TGTGCCAGCAGCGTTGGACAGGGGGCAGCCGGGGAGCTGTTTTTT; CDR3aa: CASSVGQGAAGELFF; j_gene: TRBJ2-2; v_gene: TRBV9; d_gene: TRBD1; abundance: .
CDR3nt: TGTGCCAGCAGCCCGACTAGCGGGGATTACGAGCAGTACTTC; CDR3aa: CASSPTSGDYEQYF; j_gene: TRBJ2-7; v_gene: TRBV4-2; d_gene: TRBD2; abundance: many
CDR3nt: TGTGCCACCAGCCGCCTAGCGGGAGCTAGCACAGATACGCAGTATTTT; CDR3aa: CATSRLAGASTDTQYF; j_gene: TRBJ2-3; v_gene: TRBV15; d_gene: TRBD2; abundance: many
CDR3nt: TGTGCCAGCAGCTTTACAGGGTTCGAGCAGTACTTC; CDR3aa: CASSFTGFEQYF; j_gene: TRBJ2-7; v_gene: TRBV7-2; d_gene: .; abundance: many
CDR3nt: TGTGCCAGCAGTTACTCGATGGCCATAAATGAGCAGTTCTTC; CDR3aa: CASSYSMAINEQFF; j_gene: TRBJ2-1; v_gene: TRBV6-5; d_gene: .; abundance: many
CDR3nt: TGCAGTGCTACCGGGACTAGCGGGACCTACGAGCAGTACTTC; CDR3aa: CSATGTSGTYEQYF; j_gene: TRBJ2-7; v_gene: TRBV20-1; d_gene: TRBD2; abundance: .
CDR3nt: TGTGCTAGTGGGCGGGACAGGGGAGCGCAGTTCTTC; CDR3aa: CASGRDRGAQFF; j_gene: TRBJ2-1; v_gene: TRBV12-5; d_gene: TRBD1; abundance: many
CDR3nt: TGCGCCAGCAGCTTTCAAGGTTCCCTCTCCTACGAGCAGTACTTC; CDR3aa: CASSFQGSLSYEQYF; j_gene: TRBJ2-7; v_gene: TRBV5-1; d_gene: .; abundance: many
CDR3nt: TGCAGCGCTACCACTACAGGGGGCTCTAACTATGGCTACACCTTC; CDR3aa: CSATTTGGSNYGYTF; j_gene: TRBJ1-2; v_gene: TRBV29-1; d_gene: TRBD1; abundance: once
CDR3nt: TGTGCCAGCAGCTTGAAGCCTAGCGGGAGCTACGAGCAGTACTTC; CDR3aa: CASSLKPSGSYEQYF; j_gene: TRBJ2-7; v_gene: TRBV5-6; d_gene: TRBD2; abundance: many
CDR3nt: TGTGCCAGCAGCTTCGGGGGCGGAGAGACCCAGTACTTC; CDR3aa: CASSFGGGETQYF; j_gene: TRBJ2-5; v_gene: TRBV7-2; d_gene: .; abundance: many
CDR3nt: TGTGCCAGCAGCACCGGCTACGAGCAGTACTTC; CDR3aa: CASSTGYEQYF; j_gene: TRBJ2-7; v_gene: TRBV5-8; d_gene: .; abundance: many
CDR3nt: TGCGCCAGCAGCTTCGACAGTGCTAACTATGGCTACACCTTC; CDR3aa: CASSFDSANYGYTF; j_gene: TRBJ1-2; v_gene: TRBV5-1; d_gene: .; abundance: many
CDR3nt: TGTGCCAGTGGTCCAGGACTTCGCACCGGGGAGCTGTTTTTT; CDR3aa: CASGPGLRTGELFF; j_gene: TRBJ2-2; v_gene: TRBV19; d_gene: .; abundance: few
CDR3nt: TGTGCCAGCAGCTTGGGGGGCAGGTACTATGGCTACACCTTC; CDR3aa: CASSLGGRYYGYTF; j_gene: TRBJ1-2; v_gene: TRBV7-2; d_gene: .; abundance: many
CDR3nt: TGTGCCAGCAGTTTATTGTGGGGAAATGAAGCTTTCTTT; CDR3aa: CASSLLWGNEAFF; j_gene: TRBJ1-1; v_gene: TRBV28; d_gene: .; abundance: .
CDR3nt: TGTGCCAGCAGCGATTCAGGGGGCGCGGACTATGGCTACACCTTC; CDR3aa: CASSDSGGADYGYTF; j_gene: TRBJ1-2; v_gene: TRBV7-2; d_gene: TRBD1; abundance: .
CDR3nt: TGTGCCAGCAGGGGGACAGGGCCGAATGAAAAACCGTTCTTT; CDR3aa: CASRGTGPNEKPFF; j_gene: TRBJ1-4; v_gene: TRBV2; d_gene: TRBD1; abundance: few